The 3 T cell receptor beta chains below all came from one sample that was sequenced in a study of PD-1 blockade in classical Hodgkin lymphoma. Sequencing was performed with immunoSEQ multiplex PCR; in TCRdb, only in-frame clones are kept and a portion is missing. Of tens of thousands of clones in the sample, approximately 70% were seen once. Each patient relapsed following autologous stem cell transplantation, and prior brentuximab vedotin exposure differed. The source was peripheral blood mononuclear cells (PBMCs), collected before the second cycle of nivolumab. These receptors were taken from a human donor with classical Hodgkin lymphoma.

This rearrangement joins TRBV7-9 to TRBJ2-1, with D unresolved. This CDR3 is built from 17 residues. Looked up from germline, CDR1 is SEHNR and CDR2 is FQNEAQ (reference sequence). Trimming removed 4 bases at V and 2 bases at J, with 18 bases between. CDR3 sequence reads: CASSSDVLMATYNEQFF. DNA of the CDR3: TGTGCCAGCAGCTCGGACGTGTTGATGGCAACCTACAATGAGCAGTTCTTC. Full variable domain (remainder filled in from reference TRBV7-9 and TRBJ2-1): DTGVSQNPRHKITKRGQNVTFRCDPISEHNRLYWYRQTLGQGPEFLTYFQNEAQLEKSRLLSDRFSAERPKGSFSTLEIQRTEQGDSAMYLCASSSDVLMATYNEQFFGPGTRLTVL.

The chain joins TRBV27 to TRBJ2-3, with TRBD1 matching 9 bases. CDR1 and CDR2 from the germline V gene are MNHEY and SMNVEV (reference sequence). The CDR3 covers 15 residues. V dropped 0 bases and J dropped 5; count of bases not matched to a gene: 3. The CDR3: CASSLSTGGLDTQYF. CDR3 in DNA: TGTGCCAGCAGTTTATCCACAGGGGGCTTAGATACGCAGTATTTT.

This chain joins TRBV7-9 and TRBJ1-1; perhaps TRBD1 as D (5 bases). The CDR3 has 14 residues. Germline assignment: CDR1 SEHNR and CDR2 FQNEAQ (reference sequence). V lost 9 bases and J lost 0, with 14 bases in between. The CDR3 sequence is CASQNGALNTEAFF. In DNA, the CDR3 is TGTGCCAGTCAAAATGGGGCCTTGAACACTGAAGCTTTCTTT.